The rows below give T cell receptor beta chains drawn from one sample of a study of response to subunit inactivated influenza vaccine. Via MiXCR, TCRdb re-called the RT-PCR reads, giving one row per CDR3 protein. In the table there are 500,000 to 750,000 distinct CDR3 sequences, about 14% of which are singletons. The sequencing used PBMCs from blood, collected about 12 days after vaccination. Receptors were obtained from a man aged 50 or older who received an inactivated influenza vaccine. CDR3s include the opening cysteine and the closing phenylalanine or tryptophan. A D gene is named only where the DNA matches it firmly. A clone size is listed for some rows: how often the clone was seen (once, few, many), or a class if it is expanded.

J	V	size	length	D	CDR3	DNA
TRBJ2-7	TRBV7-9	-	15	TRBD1	CASSWGTGGNDEQYF	TGTGCCAGCAGCTGGGGGACAGGGGGGAACGACGAGCAGTACTTC
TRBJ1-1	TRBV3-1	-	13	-	CASNRGVNTEAFF	TGTGCCAGCAATAGGGGTGTGAACACTGAAGCTTTCTTT
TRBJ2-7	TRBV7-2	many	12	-	CASSLFDYEQYF	TGTGCCAGCAGCTTATTCGACTACGAGCAGTACTTC
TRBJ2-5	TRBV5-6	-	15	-	CASIPRAATGETQYF	TGTGCCAGCATCCCCCGGGCCGCTACTGGGGAGACCCAGTACTTC
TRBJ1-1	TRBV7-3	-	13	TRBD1	CASGQGRSTEAFF	TGTGCCAGCGGACAGGGGAGGAGCACTGAAGCTTTCTTT
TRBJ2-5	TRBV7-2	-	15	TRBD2	CASSLLAGDIETQYF	TGTGCCAGCAGCTTACTAGCGGGGGATATAGAGACCCAGTACTTC
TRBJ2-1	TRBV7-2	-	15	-	CASSLVADAHNEQFF	TGTGCCAGCAGCTTAGTGGCGGACGCCCACAATGAGCAGTTCTTC
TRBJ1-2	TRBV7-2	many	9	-	CASSGGYTF	TGTGCCAGCAGCGGGGGCTACACCTTC
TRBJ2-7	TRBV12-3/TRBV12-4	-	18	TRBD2	CASSFLGTSGISSYEQYF	TGTGCCAGCAGCTTCTTGGGGACTAGCGGGATCAGCTCCTACGAGCAGTACTTC
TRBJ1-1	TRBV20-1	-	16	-	CSARDNLGRLNTEAFF	TGCAGTGCTAGAGATAATTTGGGCAGACTGAACACTGAAGCTTTCTTT
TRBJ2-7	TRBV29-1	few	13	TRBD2	CSVGLAGSYEQYF	TGCAGCGTTGGACTAGCGGGGTCCTACGAGCAGTACTTC
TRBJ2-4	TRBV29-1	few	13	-	CSVEGLAKNIQYF	TGCAGCGTGGAGGGATTAGCCAAAAACATTCAGTACTTC
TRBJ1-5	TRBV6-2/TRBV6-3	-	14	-	CASSQGQNDQPQHF	TGTGCCAGCAGCCAGGGACAAAACGATCAGCCCCAGCATTTT
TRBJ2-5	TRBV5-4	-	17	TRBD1	CASSLAGTGAHEETQYF	TGTGCCAGCAGCTTGGCCGGGACAGGGGCCCACGAAGAGACCCAGTACTTC
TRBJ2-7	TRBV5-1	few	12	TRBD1	CASTPGGGEQYF	TGCGCCAGCACCCCAGGGGGCGGCGAGCAGTACTTC
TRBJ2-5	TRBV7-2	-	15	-	CASSLAGTALGTQYF	TGTGCCAGCAGCTTAGCTGGGACGGCCCTGGGGACCCAGTACTTC
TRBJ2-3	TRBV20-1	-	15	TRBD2	CSAIRLAGRTDTQYF	TGCAGTGCTATCCGACTAGCGGGGCGCACAGATACGCAGTATTTT
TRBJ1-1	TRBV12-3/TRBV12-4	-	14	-	CASSLDGRNTEAFF	TGTGCCAGCAGCTTGGACGGCAGAAACACTGAAGCTTTCTTT
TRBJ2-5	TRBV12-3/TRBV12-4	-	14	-	CASNVRGSRETQYF	TGTGCCAGCAACGTGAGGGGTTCCAGAGAGACCCAGTACTTC
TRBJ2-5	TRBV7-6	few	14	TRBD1	CASSTGTALRAQYF	TGTGCCAGCAGTACGGGGACAGCGTTGCGGGCCCAGTACTTC
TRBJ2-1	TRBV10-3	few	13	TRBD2	CAISGTSIDEQFF	TGTGCCATCAGCGGGACTAGTATCGATGAGCAGTTCTTC
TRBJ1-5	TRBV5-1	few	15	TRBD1	CASSSGTGSNQPQHF	TGCGCCAGCAGCTCAGGGACAGGGAGCAATCAGCCCCAGCATTTT
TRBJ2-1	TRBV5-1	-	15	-	CASSSKMSSYNEQFF	TGCGCCAGCAGCTCCAAGATGAGCTCCTACAATGAGCAGTTCTTC
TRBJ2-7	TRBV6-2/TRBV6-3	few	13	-	CASRPMSSYEQYF	TGTGCCAGCAGGCCGATGAGCTCCTACGAGCAGTACTTC
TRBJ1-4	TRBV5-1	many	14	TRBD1	CASRGTATNEKLFF	TGCGCCAGCAGGGGGACAGCAACTAATGAAAAACTGTTTTTT
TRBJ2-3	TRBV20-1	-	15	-	CSASGGGGRTDTQYF	TGCAGTGCTAGCGGAGGGGGGGGCCGTACAGATACGCAGTATTTT
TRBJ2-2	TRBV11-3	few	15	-	CASSPSGQNTGELFF	TGTGCCAGCAGCCCGTCGGGACAGAACACCGGGGAGCTGTTTTTT
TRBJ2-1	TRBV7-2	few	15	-	CASSLGWGTYNEQFF	TGTGCCAGCAGCTTAGGTTGGGGCACCTACAATGAGCAGTTCTTC
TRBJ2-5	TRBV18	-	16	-	CASSPNSGGYQETQYF	TGTGCCAGCTCACCAAACAGTGGTGGATACCAAGAGACCCAGTACTTC
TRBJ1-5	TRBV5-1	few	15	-	CASSLGDWEGQPQHF	TGCGCCAGCAGCTTAGGGGATTGGGAGGGTCAGCCCCAGCATTTT
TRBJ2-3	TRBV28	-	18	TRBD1	CASSEGTGGFGNTDTQYF	TGTGCCAGCAGTGAGGGGACAGGGGGCTTCGGCAACACAGATACGCAGTATTTT
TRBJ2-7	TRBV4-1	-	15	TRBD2	CASSQGPAGGYEQYF	TGCGCCAGCAGCCAAGGGCCAGCGGGGGGCTACGAGCAGTACTTC
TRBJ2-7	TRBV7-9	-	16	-	CASSLRPGQGSYEQYF	TGTGCCAGCAGCCTACGCCCGGGACAAGGATCCTACGAGCAGTACTTC
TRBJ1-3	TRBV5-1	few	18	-	CASSPLSWDPSSGNTIYF	TGCGCCAGCAGCCCGTTATCGTGGGACCCAAGCTCTGGAAACACCATATATTTT
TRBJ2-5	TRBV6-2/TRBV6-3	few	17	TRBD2	CASSFGLAGGAWETQYF	TGTGCCAGCAGTTTCGGACTAGCGGGAGGGGCTTGGGAGACCCAGTACTTC